What follows are 27 T cell receptor beta chains derived from one specimen sequenced in a study of Ad26.COV2.S vaccination and SARS-CoV-2 variants. Treatment: roughly 20 received Ad26.COV2.S at low or high dose, single or two shots; roughly five received placebo; per-sample allocation not given. The samples were gathered on day 63 after the first injection of vaccine or placebo. This table comes from immunoSEQ multiplex PCR, and its TCRdb copy is limited to in-frame clones, with some not included. Of about 250,000 clones in the sample, around 87% were seen once. Here the sequenced sample was peripheral blood, taken in a trial of Ad26.COV2.S vaccine versus placebo. The receptors derive from a person between 18 and 65 years old who received the Ad26.COV2.S COVID-19 vaccine or a placebo.

The chain has TRBV5-1 and TRBJ1-2, with D perhaps TRBD1 (6 bases). The germline V gene has CDR1 SGHRS and CDR2 YFSETQ. Between the trimmed V and J ends, which lost 2 bases and 5 bases, there was a span of 13 bases. CDR3 size: 14 residues. The CDR3 region is CASSFGGASYGYTF. CDR3 DNA: TGCGCCAGCAGCTTCGGGGGGGCGAGTTATGGCTACACCTTC.

This rearrangement joins TRBV10-3 to TRBJ2-5; 9 positions match TRBD1. Germline CDR1 ENHRY, CDR2 SYGVKD. There are 14 residues in the CDR3. The V gene end was trimmed by 3 bases and the J gene end by 5 bases; junction bases not matched to a gene: 4. The CDR3 sequence: CAISDRGTGETQYF. The DNA for the CDR3 is TGTGCCATCAGTGACCGGGGGACAGGGGAGACCCAGTACTTC.

The chain uses TRBV2 and TRBJ2-2; D uncertain. The CDR3 runs to 14 residues. V dropped 4 bases and J dropped 3 bases, with 9 bases sitting between them. Per germline, CDR1 SNHLY and CDR2 FYNNEI. The CDR3 nucleotides are TGTGCCAGCAGTGCAGACGGATACACCGGGGAGCTGTTTTTT. Amino acid sequence: CASSADGYTGELFF. The complete variable domain, with remaining parts taken from reference TRBV2 and TRBJ2-2, reads EPEVTQTPSHQVTQMGQEVILRCVPISNHLYFYWYRQILGQKVEFLVSFYNNEISEKSEIFDDQFSVERPDGSNFTLKIRSTKLEDSAMYFCASSADGYTGELFFGEGSRLTVL.

The chain uses TRBV2 and TRBJ1-4; possibly TRBD1 for D (5 bases). The V gene lost 2 bases and the J gene lost 4 bases, with 11 bases spanning the gap. Germline CDR1 reads SNHLY; CDR2 reads FYNNEI. The CDR3 extends over 15 amino acids. CDR3 sequence reads: CASSETGVYNEKLFF. The CDR3 DNA reads TGTGCCAGCAGTGAAACGGGGGTTTATAATGAAAAACTGTTTTTT.

This clone is a singleton in its sample. The chain links TRBV2 to TRBJ1-1; D gene unclear. Trimming took off 7 bases at V and 0 bases at J, with 6 bases between the two ends. Per the germline V gene, CDR1 is SNHLY and CDR2 is FYNNEI. The CDR3 length is 12 residues. The CDR3 DNA reads TGTGCCAGCAAAGCGTTGAACACTGAAGCTTTCTTT. Encoded protein: CASKALNTEAFF. The full variable domain, in which reference TRBV2 and TRBJ1-1 provide the parts outside the CDR3, is EPEVTQTPSHQVTQMGQEVILRCVPISNHLYFYWYRQILGQKVEFLVSFYNNEISEKSEIFDDQFSVERPDGSNFTLKIRSTKLEDSAMYFCASKALNTEAFFGQGTRLTVV.

J is TRBJ2-3 and V is TRBV6-2 or TRBV6-3; the D is unclear. The CDR3 loop spans 12 amino acids. Deletions cut 5 bases from V and 5 bases from J, with 8 bases between. Germline V gene sequence: CDR1 MNHEY, CDR2 SVGEGT. Here the CDR3 DNA reads TGTGCCAGCAGTCCGGTAGGAGATACGCAGTATTTT. Translating gives CASSPVGDTQYF.

This chain links TRBV18 with TRBJ2-3; unclear D gene. Trimming removed 4 bases at V and 0 bases at J, with 11 bases between. This CDR3 spans 15 amino acids. Germline CDR1 is KGHSH and CDR2 is LQKENI. CDR3 region: CASSLSRASTDTQYF. Here the CDR3 DNA reads TGTGCCAGCTCACTTTCCAGAGCTAGCACAGATACGCAGTATTTT.

J is TRBJ1-3 and V is TRBV29-1; D might be TRBD1 (5 bases). Trimming pared 4 bases from V and 0 bases from J, leaving 13 bases between. Germline V CDR1 and CDR2: SQVTM, ANQGSEA. This CDR3 has 15 residues. CDR3 sequence reads: CSVGAGTSSGNTIYF. The DNA for the CDR3 is TGCAGCGTTGGGGCAGGGACCAGCTCTGGAAACACCATATATTTT.

This rearrangement joins TRBV19 to TRBJ1-5, with D possibly matching TRBD1 (5 bases). Trimming shortened V by 1 base and J by 4 bases, and 8 bases separated the two germline ends. Germline V lookup: CDR1 LNHDA, CDR2 SQIVND (reference sequence). CDR3 length: 14 residues. The CDR3, as DNA: TGTGCCAGTAGTATAGTTGGGGCAAATCAGCCCCAGCATTTT. Encoded protein: CASSIVGANQPQHF. Together with reference TRBV19 and TRBJ1-5, the CDR3 gives the full variable domain: DGGITQSPKYLFRKEGQNVTLSCEQNLNHDAMYWYRQDPGQGLRLIYYSQIVNDFQKGDIAEGYSVSREKKESFPLTVTSAQKNPTAFYLCASSIVGANQPQHFGDGTRLSIL.

This clone came up once. The V call is TRBV21-1, the J call TRBJ2-1; TRBD1 is taken as the D call from the table, unchecked against the DNA. TRBV21-1 is designated a pseudogene. The CDR3 contains 16 residues. The CDR3 reads CASSKKLPGQGCEQFF. The DNA of the CDR3 is TGTGCCAGCAGCAAAAAGTTACCGGGACAGGGATGTGAGCAGTTCTTC.

This sequence joins TRBV5-1 and TRBJ1-1; D is perhaps TRBD1 (5 bases). Between the trimmed V and J ends, which lost 1 base and 1 base, there was a span of 17 bases. CDR1 SGHRS and CDR2 YFSETQ come from the germline V gene. The CDR3 extends over 17 amino acids. This chain's CDR3 is CASSLSQNRPWNTEAFF. Here the CDR3 DNA reads TGCGCCAGCAGCTTGTCACAAAACAGGCCTTGGAACACTGAAGCTTTCTTT.

The rearrangement joins TRBV7-2 to TRBJ2-7; 7 bases agree with TRBD1. This CDR3 spans 15 amino acids. V shed 4 bases, J shed 5 bases, and the junction held 11 bases outside the gene matches. Germline CDR1 is SGHTA and CDR2 is FQGNSA. DNA of the CDR3: TGTGCCAGCAGCTCATATCGGACAGGAGGAAACGAGCAGTACTTC. It specifies CASSSYRTGGNEQYF.

The chain has TRBV11-2 and TRBJ2-5; 8 nucleotides line up with TRBD1. After removal of 5 bases from V and 3 bases from J, the junction contained 11 bases not matched to a gene. This CDR3 spans 16 amino acids. The germline V gene has CDR1 SGHAT and CDR2 FQNNGV. The CDR3 bases are TGTGCCAGCAGCCCCCAGGACAGGGTTGTCGAAGAGACCCAGTACTTC. Amino acid sequence: CASSPQDRVVEETQYF.

The CDR3 loop reads CANKETTGSGQETQYF. The CDR3 DNA reads as TGTGCCAATAAAGAGACAACGGGGTCCGGCCAAGAGACCCAGTACTTC. This chain links TRBV19 with TRBJ2-5; the D gene is possibly TRBD2 (5 bases). Trimming left V 10 bases short and J 1 base short, with 22 bases between. The CDR3 runs to 16 residues. Per the germline V gene, CDR1 is LNHDA and CDR2 is SQIVND (reference sequence).

CDR3 DNA: TGTGCCAGCAGCCTCCAGGGGTATGGAGAGACCCAGTACTTC. Its protein is CASSLQGYGETQYF. The genes are TRBV7-3 and TRBJ2-5; tentative D call: TRBD1 (6 bases). The CDR3 is 14 residues long. Per the germline V gene, CDR1 is SGHTA and CDR2 is FQGTGA. With 5 bases removed from V and 4 bases from J, the gap between germline ends came to 14 bases.

This clone is a singleton in its sample. The chain combines TRBV6-2 or TRBV6-3 with TRBJ2-2, with no clear D. Germline lookup yields CDR1 MNHEY and CDR2 SVGEGT. V gave up 2 bases and J gave up 1 base, with 11 bases separating them. The length of the CDR3 is 16 residues. Here the CDR3 reads CASSYGLEENTGELFF. The CDR3 DNA follows: TGTGCCAGCAGTTACGGTCTCGAGGAGAACACCGGGGAGCTGTTTTTT.

The rearrangement uses TRBV19 and TRBJ2-4; D is uncertain. Germline CDR1 LNHDA, CDR2 SQIVND (reference sequence). Deletions cut 8 bases from V and 0 bases from J, with 8 bases between. This CDR3 is 13 amino acids long. Here the CDR3 reads CASGPVAKNIQYF. CDR3 sequence (DNA): TGTGCCAGTGGTCCAGTAGCCAAAAACATTCAGTACTTC.

The CDR3 bases are TGCGCCAGAGCGGACAGGGGACTTATGAGCACAGATACGCAGTATTTT. Its protein is CARADRGLMSTDTQYF. The gene calls are TRBV5-1 and TRBJ2-3; 9 positions match TRBD1. Germline trimming cut 8 bases from V and 0 bases from J; bases unmatched to any gene: 10. Germline V lookup: CDR1 SGHRS, CDR2 YFSETQ. The CDR3 covers 16 residues.

This sequence joins TRBV7-6 and TRBJ1-3; D call uncertain. V was clipped by 8 bases and J by 0 bases, with 8 bases between them. Germline assignment: CDR1 SGHVS and CDR2 FNYEAQ. The CDR3 contains 13 residues. CDR3 region: CASSPGSGNTIYF. As DNA, the CDR3 is TGTGCCAGCTCCCCGGGCTCTGGAAACACCATATATTTT.

The chain uses TRBV10-3 and TRBJ2-7; TRBD2 matches 9 bases. The CDR3 is made up of 14 amino acids. Trimming at V came to 3 bases and at J to 0 bases, leaving 0 bases not matched to a gene. Germline CDR1 ENHRY, CDR2 SYGVKD. The CDR3 bases are TGTGCCATCAGTGATAGCGGGAGCTCCTACGAGCAGTACTTC. Its translation: CAISDSGSSYEQYF.

The gene calls are TRBV5-4 and TRBJ1-2, with D possibly matching TRBD1 (6 bases). The CDR3 consists of 14 residues. V was trimmed by 4 bases and J by 2 bases, leaving 12 bases between them. CDR1 is SGHNT and CDR2 is YYREEE in the germline V gene (reference sequence). Here the CDR3 DNA reads TGTGCCAGCAGCCCACAGGACAGAAACTATGGCTACACCTTC. It yields the protein CASSPQDRNYGYTF.

This clone has a single count. The CDR3 spells CASSESGQGGYGYTF. CDR3 DNA: TGTGCCAGCAGTGAAAGTGGACAGGGTGGCTATGGCTACACCTTC. The chain is built from TRBV6-1 and TRBJ1-2; 8 bases line up with TRBD1. V lost 2 bases and J lost 4; bases outside the gene matches: 6. This CDR3 has 15 residues. Looked up from germline, CDR1 is MNHNS and CDR2 is SASEGT.

The rearrangement links TRBV18 to TRBJ2-3; TRBD2 matches at 9 bases. The CDR3 covers 16 residues. Germline trimming cut 2 bases from V and 0 bases from J; bases unmatched to any gene: 3. CDR1 and CDR2 (germline): KGHSH, LQKENI. CDR3 loop: CASSPVAGDSTDTQYF. CDR3 DNA: TGTGCCAGCTCACCAGTAGCGGGGGATAGCACAGATACGCAGTATTTT.

This clone appeared many times. The chain combines TRBV12-5 with TRBJ2-1; 8 positions match TRBD1. The CDR3 length is 12 residues. Germline V gene lookup returns CDR1 LGHNT and CDR2 FRNRAP. Trimming removed 9 bases from V and 7 bases from J; junction bases left unmatched: 5. CDR3 in amino acids: CASGTGWNEQFF. The CDR3, as DNA: TGTGCTAGCGGGACAGGATGGAATGAGCAGTTCTTC. The full variable domain, rest sourced from reference TRBV12-5 and TRBJ2-1, is DARVTQTPRHKVTEMGQEVTMRCQPILGHNTVFWYRQTMMQGLELLAYFRNRAPLDDSGMPKDRFSAEMPDATLATLKIQPSEPRDSAVYFCASGTGWNEQFFGPGTRLTVL.

The chain links TRBV20-1 to TRBJ1-2; unclear D gene. Trimming removed 8 bases at V and 5 bases at J, with 3 bases between. Germline assignment: CDR1 DFQATT and CDR2 SNEGSKA (reference sequence). The CDR3 has 8 residues. The CDR3 DNA reads TGCAGTCCATATGGCTACACCTTC. Its protein product is CSPYGYTF.

DNA of the CDR3: TGTGCCAGCAGCCCCCCCAGGACAGGGGGAAACACCATATATTTT. Its translation: CASSPPRTGGNTIYF. J is TRBJ1-3 and V is TRBV11-2; 8 bases line up with TRBD1. V shed 5 bases and J 4 bases; nucleotides not matched to a gene: 7. Germline CDR1 SGHAT, CDR2 FQNNGV. The CDR3 spans 15 residues.

The genes are TRBV6-5 and TRBJ2-4; 7 bases fit TRBD1. The V gene's germline CDR1 is MNHEY and CDR2 SVGAGI. The CDR3 extends over 15 amino acids. V gave up 6 bases and J gave up 8 bases; unmatched junction bases: 13. The CDR3 sequence: CASSRQQGMGDIQYF. In DNA form, the CDR3 reads TGTGCCAGCAGCCGCCAACAGGGGATGGGGGACATTCAGTACTTC.